Below are 20 T cell receptor beta chains sequenced from a single sample in a study of beta chain features in type 1 diabetes. Regarding the study as a whole: Across all four CD4+ subsets, people with type 1 diabetes showed modestly shorter TCRB CDR3s.

Their recognized antigens are unknown. Sequencing targeted expressed TCRB transcripts, as all isolated RNA had been reverse transcribed. Some clones are missing from TCRdb's copy, which holds only in-frame ones; the method was immunoSEQ multiplex PCR. Of roughly 150,000 clones listed, approximately 8.1% were seen once; the top ten hold under 0.55%. Sequencing used central memory CD4+ T cells from blood. The receptors derive from a man between 18 and 29 years old with type 1 diabetes.

This clone showed up just a few times. This chain uses TRBV7-2 with TRBJ2-1; 9 positions agree with TRBD2. The germline V gene encodes CDR1 SGHTA and CDR2 FQGNSA. There are 15 residues in the CDR3. V trimming: 3 bases; J trimming: 4 bases; junction bases outside the gene matches: 4. In DNA, the CDR3 is TGTGCCAGCAGCTTTAGCGGGAGCCCTTACAATGAGCAGTTCTTC. Its translation: CASSFSGSPYNEQFF.

The V call is TRBV29-1, the J call TRBJ1-2, with D maybe TRBD1 (5 bases). The germline gives CDR1 SQVTM, CDR2 ANQGSEA. Trimming removed 6 bases at V and 8 bases at J, with 13 bases between. This CDR3 has 11 amino acids. This chain's CDR3 is CSVPVGLGYTF. CDR3 DNA sequence: TGCAGCGTCCCCGTGGGACTCGGCTACACCTTC.

Only a few counts were recorded for this clone. The rearrangement uses TRBV5-5 and TRBJ2-5; maybe TRBD1 (5 bases). CDR3 length equals 15 residues. V was pared by 1 base and J by 5 bases, with 15 bases between. In germline, CDR1 is SGHKS, CDR2 YYEKEE (reference sequence). CDR3 loop: CASSLSLGRDETQYF. The DNA for the CDR3 is TGTGCCAGCAGCTTGAGTCTTGGCAGGGATGAGACCCAGTACTTC.

Only a few counts were recorded for this clone. The CDR3: CAWSLPRLKRGEFF. DNA for the CDR3: TGTGCCTGGAGTCTCCCCCGACTAAAGCGGGGGGAGTTCTTC. This rearrangement joins TRBV30 to TRBJ2-1; 9 bases line up with TRBD2. The V segment lost 2 bases and the J segment 14 bases; nucleotides outside the gene matches: 13. The CDR3 spans 14 residues. Germline assignment: CDR1 GTSNPN and CDR2 SVGIG (reference sequence).

The V gene is TRBV5-1, the J gene TRBJ2-1; 14 positions agree with TRBD2. CDR1 and CDR2 from the germline V gene are SGHRS and YFSETQ. The V gene end was trimmed by 0 bases and the J gene end by 4 bases; junction bases not matched to a gene: 6. CDR3 size: 18 residues. CDR3 region: CASSLVGTSGSGYNEQFF. CDR3 bases: TGCGCCAGCAGCTTGGTTGGGACTAGCGGGAGCGGGTACAATGAGCAGTTCTTC.

This clone has a single count. The chain uses TRBV19 and TRBJ2-4; D may be TRBD2 (5 bases). The CDR3 is 16 residues long. V dropped 1 base and J dropped 7 bases, with 17 bases sitting between them. Germline V gives CDR1 LNHDA, CDR2 SQIVND (reference sequence). The CDR3 sequence: CASSIGREGRRNIQYF. The CDR3 DNA reads TGTGCCAGTAGTATAGGTCGGGAAGGGCGGAGGAACATTCAGTACTTC.

The CDR3 DNA reads as TGTGCCAGCAGCTTTGTCGGCGGAGAAATCACAGATACGCAGTATTTT. Its translation: CASSFVGGEITDTQYF. The chain employs TRBV5-5 and TRBJ2-3; D remains unclear. V was shortened by 2 bases and J by 2 bases, with 15 bases between the two germline ends. The CDR3 is 16 residues long. CDR1 is SGHKS, CDR2 YYEKEE, per germline (reference sequence).

The gene calls are TRBV10-3 and TRBJ2-5, with 7 bases fitting TRBD1. Per the germline V gene, CDR1 is ENHRY and CDR2 is SYGVKD. Losses at the gene ends were 5 bases for V and 5 bases for J; bases not matched to a gene: 8. This CDR3 has 14 residues. The DNA of the CDR3 is TGTGCCATCAGTTCGACAGGGATAGGGGAGACCCAGTACTTC. It encodes CAISSTGIGETQYF.

The CDR3 loop reads CASREGQGRAQPQHF. The DNA of the CDR3 is TGTGCCAGCAGGGAAGGACAGGGGAGGGCTCAGCCCCAGCATTTT. The chain is built from TRBV28 and TRBJ1-5; 9 nucleotides align to TRBD1. The CDR3 consists of 15 residues. CDR1 and CDR2 (germline): MDHEN, SYDVKM. Trimming removed 6 bases from V and 6 bases from J; junction bases left unmatched: 9.

The chain has TRBV6-5 and TRBJ1-2; D unclear. From germline, CDR1 is MNHEY and CDR2 SVGAGI. The CDR3 loop spans 14 amino acids. V was clipped by 3 bases and J by 4 bases, with 12 bases between them. The CDR3 nucleotides are TGTGCCAGCAGTTATAACAGTCAGGTCTATGGCTACACCTTC. The encoded protein is CASSYNSQVYGYTF.

This clone was seen a handful of times. This rearrangement joins TRBV30 to TRBJ2-3; 8 positions agree with TRBD2. There are 14 residues in the CDR3. V shed 4 bases, J shed 3 bases, and the junction held 6 bases outside the gene matches. The germline CDR1 and CDR2 sequences are GTSNPN and SVGIG (reference sequence). The CDR3 DNA reads as TGTGCCTGGACGCCGGGAGGGGGGACAGATACGCAGTATTTT. It yields the protein CAWTPGGGTDTQYF.

DNA for the CDR3: TGTGCCAGCAGCTTGTCTCTAGTCATTCGGCAGTTCTTC. Translating it yields CASSLSLVIRQFF. The V call is TRBV5-6, the J call TRBJ2-1; the D is unclear. The CDR3 has 13 amino acids. With 1 base removed from V and 12 bases from J, the gap between germline ends came to 14 bases. CDR1 and CDR2 from the germline V gene are SGHDT and YYEEEE.

This clone has only a few counts. The rearrangement uses TRBV11-2 and TRBJ2-1; 13 bases are shared with TRBD2. This CDR3 region has 15 residues. The V gene end was trimmed by 5 bases and the J gene end by 8 bases; junction bases not matched to a gene: 6. Germline CDR1 and CDR2: SGHAT and FQNNGV. The CDR3 coding sequence is TGTGCCAGCAGCCGACTAGCGGGAGGTGTTGATGAGCAGTTCTTC. Translation gives CASSRLAGGVDEQFF. The whole variable domain, filled in from reference TRBV11-2 and TRBJ2-1, reads EAGVAQSPRYKIIEKRQSVAFWCNPISGHATLYWYQQILGQGPKLLIQFQNNGVVDDSQLPKDRFSAERLKGVDSTLKIQPAKLEDSAVYLCASSRLAGGVDEQFFGPGTRLTVL.

The chain is built from TRBV29-1 and TRBJ1-3; D call uncertain. This CDR3 comprises 15 residues. Germline V gene lookup returns CDR1 SQVTM and CDR2 ANQGSEA. V was pared by 0 bases and J by 2 bases, with 11 bases between. CDR3 nucleotides: TGCAGCGTTGAAGAGCGGCCTAGAGCTGGAAACACCATATATTTT. Its translation is CSVEERPRAGNTIYF.

The gene calls are TRBV29-1 and TRBJ2-7; the D gene is possibly TRBD1 (6 bases). The ends were cut back, 2 bases at V and 2 bases at J, with 16 bases in the middle. The CDR3 runs to 15 residues. Germline CDR1 reads SQVTM; CDR2 reads ANQGSEA. DNA of the CDR3: TGCAGCGTTGAACTGTACGGGACACCGACCTACGAGCAGTACTTC. It yields the protein CSVELYGTPTYEQYF.

This clone was counted between two and nine times. V is TRBV5-1 and J is TRBJ2-6; D perhaps matches TRBD1 (6 bases). This CDR3 has 14 residues. Deletions cut 5 bases from V and 0 bases from J, with 6 bases between. The germline V gene has CDR1 SGHRS and CDR2 YFSETQ. The CDR3 region has the DNA TGCGCCAGCAGGGACAGCTCTGGGGCCAACGTCCTGACTTTC. It is translated as CASRDSSGANVLTF. Using reference TRBV5-1 and TRBJ2-6 for the parts outside the CDR3, the full variable domain is KAGVTQTPRYLIKTRGQQVTLSCSPISGHRSVSWYQQTPGQGLQFLFEYFSETQRNKGNFPGRFSGRQFSNSRSEMNVSTLELGDSALYLCASRDSSGANVLTFGAGSRLTVL.

This clone was seen more than once but under ten times. The chain links TRBV5-4 to TRBJ2-5; TRBD2 agrees at 10 bases. V lost 1 base to trimming and J lost 3 bases; unmatched junction nucleotides: 3. This CDR3 has 15 residues. Per the germline V gene, CDR1 is SGHNT and CDR2 is YYREEE (reference sequence). This CDR3 reads CASSLSLAGEETQYF. For the CDR3, the DNA is TGTGCCAGCAGCTTGTCTCTAGCGGGAGAAGAGACCCAGTACTTC.

Only a few counts were recorded for this clone. The rearrangement uses TRBV5-6 and TRBJ2-5, with D perhaps TRBD2 (5 bases). The CDR3 has 14 amino acids. Germline assignment: CDR1 SGHDT and CDR2 YYEEEE. V was cut by 4 bases and J by 4 bases, with 14 bases left in between. The CDR3: CASSPAAGRETQYF. The CDR3 nucleotides are TGTGCCAGCAGCCCCGCGGCGGGTCGAGAGACCCAGTACTTC.

About this clone itself: One end of the junction does not line up with germline, which may come from a read error. V usage is TRBV30 and J usage is TRBJ2-7; 9 bases map to TRBD1. This CDR3 has 15 residues. Germline V gene lookup returns CDR1 GTSNPN and CDR2 SVGIG (reference sequence). The CDR3 DNA sequence: TGTGCCTGGATCCTGAAGGGACAGGGTAATTACGGGCAGTACTTC. Translated: CAWILKGQGNYGQYF.

V is TRBV9 and J is TRBJ2-1, with 7 bases identical to TRBD2. Unmatched junction bases numbered 7, after V lost 4 bases and J lost 0 bases. CDR3 length: 16 amino acids. The germline V gene has CDR1 SGDLS and CDR2 YYNGEE. CDR3 DNA sequence: TGTGCCAGCAGCTTGGGGGGGGTGAGCTCCTACAATGAGCAGTTCTTC. Its translation: CASSLGGVSSYNEQFF.